This T cell receptor beta chain emerged from a study of identifying expanded T cells in peripheral blood. Collection occurred without any documented infections or immune events in donors. V dropped 6 bases and J dropped 0 bases, with 3 bases sitting between them. Germline V CDR1 and CDR2: KGHSH, LQKENI. CDR3 length equals 13 residues. In the case of this clone: Its antigen is currently unknown.

Profiled with immunoSEQ multiplex PCR; TCRdb holds only in-frame clones, not every one. This sample carries 50,000 or so clones, approximately 89% of them seen once, and the ten largest clones take about 3.7%. General observations from the study: About 1.2 clones differed between technical replicates, versus around 15 and 19 over time.

This sequence joins TRBV18 and TRBJ2-6; D ambiguous. This clonotype was obtained from a person aged 18-69 years in good health. Source material: blood. The CDR3: CASSPSGANVLTF. The CDR3 DNA is TGTGCCAGCTCCCCCTCTGGGGCCAACGTCCTGACTTTC.